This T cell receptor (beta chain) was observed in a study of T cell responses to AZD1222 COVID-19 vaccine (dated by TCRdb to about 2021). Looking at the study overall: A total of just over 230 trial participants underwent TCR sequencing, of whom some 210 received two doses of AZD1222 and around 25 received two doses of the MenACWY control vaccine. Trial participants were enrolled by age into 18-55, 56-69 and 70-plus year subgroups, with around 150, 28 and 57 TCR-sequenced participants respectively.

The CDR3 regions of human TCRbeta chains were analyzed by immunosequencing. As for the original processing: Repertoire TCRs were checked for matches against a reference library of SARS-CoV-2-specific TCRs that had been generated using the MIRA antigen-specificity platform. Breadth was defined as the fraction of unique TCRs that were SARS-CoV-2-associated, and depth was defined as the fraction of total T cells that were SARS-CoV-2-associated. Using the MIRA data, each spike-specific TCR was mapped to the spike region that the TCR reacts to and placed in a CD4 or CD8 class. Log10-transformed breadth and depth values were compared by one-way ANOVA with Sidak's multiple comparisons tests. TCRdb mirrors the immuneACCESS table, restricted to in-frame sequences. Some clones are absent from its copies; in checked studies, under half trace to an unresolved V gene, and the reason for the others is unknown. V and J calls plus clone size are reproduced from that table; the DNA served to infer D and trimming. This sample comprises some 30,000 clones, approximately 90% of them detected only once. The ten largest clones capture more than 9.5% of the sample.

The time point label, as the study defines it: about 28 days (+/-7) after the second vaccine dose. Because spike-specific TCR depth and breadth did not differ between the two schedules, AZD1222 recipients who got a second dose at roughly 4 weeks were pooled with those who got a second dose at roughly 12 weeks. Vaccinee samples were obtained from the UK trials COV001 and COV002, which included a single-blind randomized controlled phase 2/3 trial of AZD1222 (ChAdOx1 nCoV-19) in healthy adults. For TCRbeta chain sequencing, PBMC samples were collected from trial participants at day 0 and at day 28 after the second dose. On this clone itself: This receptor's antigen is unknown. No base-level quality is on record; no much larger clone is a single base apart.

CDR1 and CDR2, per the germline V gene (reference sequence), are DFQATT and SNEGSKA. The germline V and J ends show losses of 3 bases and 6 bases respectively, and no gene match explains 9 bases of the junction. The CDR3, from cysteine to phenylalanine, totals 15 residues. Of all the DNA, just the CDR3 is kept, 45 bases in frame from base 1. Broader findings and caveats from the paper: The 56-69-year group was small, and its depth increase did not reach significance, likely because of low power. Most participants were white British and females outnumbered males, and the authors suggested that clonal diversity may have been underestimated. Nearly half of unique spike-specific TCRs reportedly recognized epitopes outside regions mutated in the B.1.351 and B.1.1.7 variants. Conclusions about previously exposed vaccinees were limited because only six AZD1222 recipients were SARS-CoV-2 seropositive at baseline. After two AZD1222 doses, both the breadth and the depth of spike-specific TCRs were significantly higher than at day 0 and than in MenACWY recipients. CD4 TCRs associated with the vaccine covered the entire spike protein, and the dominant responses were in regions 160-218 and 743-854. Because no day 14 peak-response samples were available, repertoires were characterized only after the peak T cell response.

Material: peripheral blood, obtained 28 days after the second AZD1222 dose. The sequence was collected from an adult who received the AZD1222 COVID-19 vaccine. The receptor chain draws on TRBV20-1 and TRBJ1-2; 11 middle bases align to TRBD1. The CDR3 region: CSASPPRGQGDGYTF. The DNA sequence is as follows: TGCAGTGCTAGTCCCCCTAGGGGACAGGGGGATGGCTACACCTTC.